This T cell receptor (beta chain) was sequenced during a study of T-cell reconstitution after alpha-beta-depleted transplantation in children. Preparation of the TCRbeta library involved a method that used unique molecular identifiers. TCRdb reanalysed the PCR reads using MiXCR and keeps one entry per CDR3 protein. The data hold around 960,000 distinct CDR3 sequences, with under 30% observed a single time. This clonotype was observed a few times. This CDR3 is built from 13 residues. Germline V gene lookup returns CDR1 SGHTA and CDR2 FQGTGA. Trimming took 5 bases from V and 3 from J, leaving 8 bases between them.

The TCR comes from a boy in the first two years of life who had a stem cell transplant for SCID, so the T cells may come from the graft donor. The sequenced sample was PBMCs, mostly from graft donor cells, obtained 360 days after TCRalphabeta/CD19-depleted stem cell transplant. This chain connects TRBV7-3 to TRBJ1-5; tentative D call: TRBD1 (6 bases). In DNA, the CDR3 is TGTGCCAGCAGCCGACAGGCCAATCAGCCCCAGCATTTT. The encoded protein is CASSRQANQPQHF.